Listed below are T cell receptor beta chains from one sample, sequenced in a study of blood T cell repertoires in COVID-19. The assay was immunoSEQ multiplex PCR, and TCRdb's table has in-frame clones only and misses some. The table records about 480,000 clones, approximately 90% of them present only once. The material sequenced was peripheral blood. These receptors all come from a young woman with acute or convalescent COVID-19. Each CDR3 is given with its conserved first and last residue. The D gene is left open where the match is weak. The size of a clone is reported for some rows only, either as once, few or many, or as a class for expanded clones.

NA	NA	TRBV27	TRBJ2-3	CASSLRSTDTQYF	TGTGCCAGCAGTTTGCGGAGCACAGATACGCAGTATTTT
TRBD2	NA	TRBV7-9	TRBJ2-3	CASSPRGTSESDTQYF	TGTGCCAGCAGCCCTCGTGGGACTAGCGAGTCAGATACGCAGTATTTT
TRBD2	many	TRBV9	TRBJ2-7	CASSPQISGGAYEQYF	TGTGCCAGCAGCCCCCAGATTAGCGGGGGGGCCTACGAGCAGTACTTC
TRBD1	NA	TRBV9	TRBJ1-2	CASSVVDRVGGYTF	TGTGCCAGCAGCGTAGTCGACAGGGTGGGTGGCTACACCTTC
TRBD1	NA	TRBV5-1	TRBJ1-4	CASSLAPVDRAEKLFF	TGCGCCAGCAGCTTGGCGCCCGTGGACAGGGCTGAAAAACTGTTTTTT
NA	NA	TRBV2	TRBJ2-1	CASSDAGRTYNEQFF	TGTGCCAGCAGTGATGCAGGAAGAACCTACAATGAGCAGTTCTTC
NA	once	TRBV21-1	TRBJ1-2	CASSVQGRLLYGYTF	TGTGCCAGCAGTGTTCAGGGGCGCCTTCTCTATGGCTACACCTTC
NA	NA	TRBV28	TRBJ2-5	CASSPRYTNQETQYF	TGTGCCAGCAGTCCTAGATACACAAACCAAGAGACCCAGTACTTC
NA	NA	TRBV28	TRBJ2-7	CASSFQNTYEQYF	TGTGCCAGCAGTTTCCAGAATACCTACGAGCAGTACTTC
TRBD1	NA	TRBV5-6	TRBJ2-6	CASSLPQGAWANVLTF	TGTGCCAGCAGCTTACCACAGGGGGCTTGGGCCAACGTCCTGACTTTC
TRBD2	once	TRBV7-3	TRBJ2-3	CASSLVGGGAPDTQYF	TGTGCCAGCAGCTTAGTTGGCGGGGGGGCCCCAGATACGCAGTATTTT
NA	few	TRBV5-1	TRBJ1-2	CASSLGDTLHGYTF	TGCGCCAGCAGCTTGGGGGACACGCTACATGGCTACACCTTC
TRBD1	NA	TRBV7-2	TRBJ1-5	CASSQFRDRGNQPQHF	TGTGCCAGCAGCCAGTTCCGGGACAGGGGAAATCAGCCCCAGCATTTT
TRBD1	many	TRBV7-9	TRBJ1-1	CASSSTGSDTEAFF	TGTGCCAGCAGCTCGACAGGGTCTGACACTGAAGCTTTCTTT
TRBD1	NA	TRBV30	TRBJ2-7	CAWSVLPGQGAAEQYF	TGTGCCTGGAGTGTACTCCCCGGACAGGGGGCCGCCGAGCAGTACTTC
NA	NA	TRBV3-1/TRBV3-2	TRBJ2-1	CASSQLTGSDEQFF	TGTGCCAGCAGCCAATTGACAGGATCCGATGAGCAGTTCTTC
NA	NA	TRBV5-8	TRBJ1-5	CASSLTVSNQPQHF	TGTGCCAGCAGCTTAACGGTTAGCAATCAGCCCCAGCATTTT
TRBD1	NA	TRBV5-4	TRBJ1-6	CASSRQGLTYNSPLHF	TGTGCCAGCAGCAGACAGGGGCTGACTTATAATTCACCCCTCCACTTT
TRBD1	NA	TRBV13	TRBJ1-5	CASSSGTDQPQHF	TGTGCCAGCAGCTCCGGGACAGATCAGCCCCAGCATTTT
TRBD1	NA	TRBV5-4	TRBJ1-2	CASSILQGAINYGYTF	TGTGCCAGCAGCATCCTGCAGGGGGCTATAAACTATGGCTACACCTTC